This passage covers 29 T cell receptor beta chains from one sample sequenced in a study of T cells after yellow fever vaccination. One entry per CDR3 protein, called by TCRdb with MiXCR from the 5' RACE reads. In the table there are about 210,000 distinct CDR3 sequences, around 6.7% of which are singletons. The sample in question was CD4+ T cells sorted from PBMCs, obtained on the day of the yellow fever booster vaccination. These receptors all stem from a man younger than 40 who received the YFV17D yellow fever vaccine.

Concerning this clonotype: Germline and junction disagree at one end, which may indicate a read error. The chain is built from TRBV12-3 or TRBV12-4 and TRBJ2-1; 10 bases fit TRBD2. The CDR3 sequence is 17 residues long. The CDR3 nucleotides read TGTACCAGCAGTTTAGGGGGCAGCGGGAGGGCCCCCCGGGAGCAGTTCTTC. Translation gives CTSSLGGSGRAPREQFF.

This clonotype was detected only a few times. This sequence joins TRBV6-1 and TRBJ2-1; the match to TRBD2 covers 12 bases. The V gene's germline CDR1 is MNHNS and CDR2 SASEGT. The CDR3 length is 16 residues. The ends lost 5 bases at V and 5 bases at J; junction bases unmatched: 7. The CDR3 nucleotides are TGTGCCAGCAGTCGGCAGACTAGCGGGAGTCACAATGAGCAGTTCTTC. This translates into CASSRQTSGSHNEQFF.

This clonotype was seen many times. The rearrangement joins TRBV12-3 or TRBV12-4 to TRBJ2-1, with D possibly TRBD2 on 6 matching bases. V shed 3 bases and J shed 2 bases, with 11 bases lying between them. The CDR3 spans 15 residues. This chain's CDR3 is CASSLTGTPYNEQFF. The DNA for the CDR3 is TGTGCCAGCAGTTTGACCGGGACTCCCTACAATGAGCAGTTCTTC.

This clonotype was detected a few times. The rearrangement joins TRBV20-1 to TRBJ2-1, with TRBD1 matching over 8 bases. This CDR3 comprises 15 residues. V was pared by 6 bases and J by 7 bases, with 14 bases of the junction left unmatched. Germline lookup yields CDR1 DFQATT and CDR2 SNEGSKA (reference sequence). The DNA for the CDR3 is TGCAGTGCCCCGACAGGGGTGGGCTTCAGGAATGAGCAGTTCTTC. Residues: CSAPTGVGFRNEQFF.

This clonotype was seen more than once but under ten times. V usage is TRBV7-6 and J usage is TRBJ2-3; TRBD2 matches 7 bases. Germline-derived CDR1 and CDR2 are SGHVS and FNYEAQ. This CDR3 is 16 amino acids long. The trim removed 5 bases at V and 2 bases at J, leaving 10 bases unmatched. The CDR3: CASSTGAGVVTDTQYF. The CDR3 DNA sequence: TGTGCCAGCAGCACCGGGGCGGGAGTTGTCACAGATACGCAGTATTTT.

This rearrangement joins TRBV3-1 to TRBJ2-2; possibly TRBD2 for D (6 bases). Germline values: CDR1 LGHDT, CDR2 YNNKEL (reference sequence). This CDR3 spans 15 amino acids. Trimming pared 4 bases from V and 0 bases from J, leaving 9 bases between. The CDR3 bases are TGTGCCAGCAGCCTGAGACTAGCGAACACCGGGGAGCTGTTTTTT. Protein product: CASSLRLANTGELFF.

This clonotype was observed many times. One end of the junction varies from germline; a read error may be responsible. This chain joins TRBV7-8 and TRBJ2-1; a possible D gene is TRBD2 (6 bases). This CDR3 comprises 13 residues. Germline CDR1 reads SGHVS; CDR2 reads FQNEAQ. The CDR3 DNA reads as TGTGCCAGCAGCCTAGCTCGGGGGAATGAGCAGTTCTTC. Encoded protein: CASSLARGNEQFF.

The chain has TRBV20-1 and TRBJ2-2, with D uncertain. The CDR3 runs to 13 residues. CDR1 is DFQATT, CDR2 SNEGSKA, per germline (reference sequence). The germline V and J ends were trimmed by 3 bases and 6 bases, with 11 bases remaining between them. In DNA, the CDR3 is TGCAGTGCTAGTCTCCCTAGGTCCGGGGAGCTGTTTTTT. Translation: CSASLPRSGELFF.

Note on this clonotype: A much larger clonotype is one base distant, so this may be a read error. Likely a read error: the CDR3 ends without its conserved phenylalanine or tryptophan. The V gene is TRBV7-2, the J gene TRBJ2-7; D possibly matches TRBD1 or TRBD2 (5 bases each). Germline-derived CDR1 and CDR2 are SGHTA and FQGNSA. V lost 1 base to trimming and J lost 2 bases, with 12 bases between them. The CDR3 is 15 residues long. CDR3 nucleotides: TGTGCCAGCAGCTTAGGGGTCGGGACCGCCTACGAGCAGTACTAC. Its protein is CASSLGVGTAYEQYY.

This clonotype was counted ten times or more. As DNA, the CDR3 is TGTGCCAGCAGCCAAGGTAGGGAAGAGCAGTTCTTC. This gives the protein CASSQGREEQFF. The chain employs TRBV3-1 and TRBJ2-1; D uncertain. Per the germline V gene, CDR1 is LGHDT and CDR2 is YNNKEL (reference sequence). V lost 1 base, J lost 10 bases, and 8 bases lay in between. CDR3 length equals 12 residues.

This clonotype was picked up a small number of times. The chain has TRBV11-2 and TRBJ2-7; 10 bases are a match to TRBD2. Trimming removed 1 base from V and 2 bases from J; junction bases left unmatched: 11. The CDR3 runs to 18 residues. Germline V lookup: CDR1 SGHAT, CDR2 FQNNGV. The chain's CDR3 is CASSLGAGKREGAYEQYF. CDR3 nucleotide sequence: TGTGCCAGCAGCTTAGGGGCGGGAAAGCGGGAGGGGGCCTACGAGCAGTACTTC.

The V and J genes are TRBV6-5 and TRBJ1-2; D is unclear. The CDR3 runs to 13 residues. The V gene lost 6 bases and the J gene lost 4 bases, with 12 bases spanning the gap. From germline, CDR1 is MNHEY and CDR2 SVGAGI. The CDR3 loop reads CASSLLQTYGYTF. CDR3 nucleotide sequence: TGTGCCAGCAGCCTACTCCAGACCTATGGCTACACCTTC.

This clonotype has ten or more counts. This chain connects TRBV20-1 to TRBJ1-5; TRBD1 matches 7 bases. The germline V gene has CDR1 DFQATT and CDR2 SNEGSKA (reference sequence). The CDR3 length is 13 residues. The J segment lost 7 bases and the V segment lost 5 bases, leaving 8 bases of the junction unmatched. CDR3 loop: CSARQGNGQPQHF. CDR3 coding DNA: TGCAGTGCTCGACAGGGCAACGGACAGCCCCAGCATTTT.

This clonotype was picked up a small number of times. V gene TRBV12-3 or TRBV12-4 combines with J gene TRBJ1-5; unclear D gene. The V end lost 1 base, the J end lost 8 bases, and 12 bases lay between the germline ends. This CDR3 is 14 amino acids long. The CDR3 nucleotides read TGTGCCAGCAGTTTAGAGGCGGGCCTTGAGCCCCAGCATTTT. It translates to CASSLEAGLEPQHF.

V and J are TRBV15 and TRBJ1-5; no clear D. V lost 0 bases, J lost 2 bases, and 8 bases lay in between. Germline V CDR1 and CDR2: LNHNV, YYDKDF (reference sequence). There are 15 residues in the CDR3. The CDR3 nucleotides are TGTGCCACCAGCAGAGATATCCGGGGCAATCAGCCCCAGCATTTT. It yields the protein CATSRDIRGNQPQHF.

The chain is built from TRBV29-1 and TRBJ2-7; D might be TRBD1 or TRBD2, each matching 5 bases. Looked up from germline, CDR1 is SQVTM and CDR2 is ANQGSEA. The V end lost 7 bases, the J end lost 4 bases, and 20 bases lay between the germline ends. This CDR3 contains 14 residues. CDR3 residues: CSALRQRDPYEQYF. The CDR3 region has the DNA TGCAGCGCCCTACGACAACGGGACCCGTACGAGCAGTACTTC.

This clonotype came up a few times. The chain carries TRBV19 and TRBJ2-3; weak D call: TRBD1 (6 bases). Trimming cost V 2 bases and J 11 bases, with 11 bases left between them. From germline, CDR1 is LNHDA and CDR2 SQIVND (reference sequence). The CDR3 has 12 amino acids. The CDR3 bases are TGTGCCAGTAGTATAAATGAACAGGGGCAGTATTTT. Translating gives CASSINEQGQYF.

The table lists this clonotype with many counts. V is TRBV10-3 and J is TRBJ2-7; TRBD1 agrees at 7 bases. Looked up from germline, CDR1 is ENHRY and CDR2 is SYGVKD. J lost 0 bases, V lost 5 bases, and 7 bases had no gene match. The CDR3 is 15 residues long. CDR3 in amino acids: CAISYRGESSYEQYF. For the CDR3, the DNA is TGTGCCATCAGTTACAGGGGAGAGAGCTCCTACGAGCAGTACTTC.

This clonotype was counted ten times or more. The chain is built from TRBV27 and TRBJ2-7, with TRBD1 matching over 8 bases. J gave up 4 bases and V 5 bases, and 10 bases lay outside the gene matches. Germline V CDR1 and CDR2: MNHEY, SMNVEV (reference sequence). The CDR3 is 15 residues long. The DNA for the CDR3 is TGTGCCAGCAGTCCCGCCGGACAGGGAGCGTACGAGCAGTACTTC. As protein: CASSPAGQGAYEQYF.

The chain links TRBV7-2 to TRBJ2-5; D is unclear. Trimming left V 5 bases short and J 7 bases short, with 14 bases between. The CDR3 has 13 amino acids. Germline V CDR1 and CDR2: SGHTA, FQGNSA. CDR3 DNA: TGTGCCAGCAGCCTACGGAGTTCCGGGACCCAGTACTTC. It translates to CASSLRSSGTQYF.

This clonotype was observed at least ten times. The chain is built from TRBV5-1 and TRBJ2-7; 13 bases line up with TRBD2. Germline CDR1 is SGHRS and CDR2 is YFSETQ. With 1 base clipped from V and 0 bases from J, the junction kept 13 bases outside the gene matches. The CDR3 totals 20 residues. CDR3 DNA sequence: TGCGCCAGCAGCTTGACCAGGACTAGCGGGAGCTATTCCAGCTCCTACGAGCAGTACTTC. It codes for CASSLTRTSGSYSSSYEQYF.

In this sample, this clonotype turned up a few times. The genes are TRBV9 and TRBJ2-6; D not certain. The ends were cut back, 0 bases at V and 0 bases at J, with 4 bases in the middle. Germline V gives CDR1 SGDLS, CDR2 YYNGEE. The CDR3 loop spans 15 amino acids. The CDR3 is CASSVGVSGANVLTF. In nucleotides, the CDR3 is TGTGCCAGCAGCGTAGGCGTCTCTGGGGCCAACGTCCTGACTTTC.

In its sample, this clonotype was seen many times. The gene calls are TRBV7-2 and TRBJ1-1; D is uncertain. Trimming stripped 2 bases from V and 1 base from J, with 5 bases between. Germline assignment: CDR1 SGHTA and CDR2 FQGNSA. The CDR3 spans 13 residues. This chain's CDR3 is CASSLYPNTEAFF. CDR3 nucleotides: TGTGCCAGCAGCTTATACCCGAACACTGAAGCTTTCTTT.

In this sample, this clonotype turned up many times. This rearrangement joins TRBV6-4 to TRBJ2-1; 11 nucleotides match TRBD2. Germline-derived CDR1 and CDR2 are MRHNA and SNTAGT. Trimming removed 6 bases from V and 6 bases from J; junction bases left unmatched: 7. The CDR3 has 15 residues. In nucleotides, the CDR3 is TGTGCCAGCAGCGTGGGACTAGCGGCAGTCAATGAGCAGTTCTTC. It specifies CASSVGLAAVNEQFF.

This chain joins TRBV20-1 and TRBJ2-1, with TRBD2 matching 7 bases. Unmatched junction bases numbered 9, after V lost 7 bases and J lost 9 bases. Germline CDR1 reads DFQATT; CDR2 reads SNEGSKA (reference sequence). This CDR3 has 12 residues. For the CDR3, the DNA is TGCAGTGTCTTAGCGGGCGGTTTTGAGCAGTTCTTC. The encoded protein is CSVLAGGFEQFF.

CDR3 amino acids: CAISAAISSYNEQFF. The CDR3 DNA reads TGTGCCATCAGCGCGGCAATCAGCTCCTACAATGAGCAGTTCTTC. V usage is TRBV10-3 and J usage is TRBJ2-1; D uncertain. The length of the CDR3 is 15 residues. CDR1 and CDR2 (germline): ENHRY, SYGVKD. With 6 bases removed from V and 0 bases from J, the gap between germline ends came to 12 bases.

The CDR3 DNA follows: TGTGCCAGCAGCAAAAGTAGCGGGAGAGCCAATGAGCAGTTCTTC. Its translation: CASSKSSGRANEQFF. The rearrangement joins TRBV7-8 to TRBJ2-1, with TRBD2 identical over 9 bases. Germline V CDR1 and CDR2: SGHVS, FQNEAQ. Germline trimming cut 5 bases from V and 6 bases from J; bases unmatched to any gene: 8. The CDR3 covers 15 residues.

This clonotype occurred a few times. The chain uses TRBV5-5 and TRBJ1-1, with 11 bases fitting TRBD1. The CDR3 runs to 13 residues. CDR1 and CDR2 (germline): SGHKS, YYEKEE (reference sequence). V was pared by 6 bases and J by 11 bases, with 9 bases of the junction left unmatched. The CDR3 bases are TGTGCCAGCAACTCGGACAGGGGGCTTCAGGCTTTCTTT. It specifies CASNSDRGLQAFF.

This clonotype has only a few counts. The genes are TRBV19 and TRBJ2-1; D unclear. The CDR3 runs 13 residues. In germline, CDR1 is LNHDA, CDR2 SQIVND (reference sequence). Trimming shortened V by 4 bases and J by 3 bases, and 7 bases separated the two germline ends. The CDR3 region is CASSSAIYNEQFF. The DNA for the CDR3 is TGTGCCAGTAGTAGTGCCATCTACAATGAGCAGTTCTTC.